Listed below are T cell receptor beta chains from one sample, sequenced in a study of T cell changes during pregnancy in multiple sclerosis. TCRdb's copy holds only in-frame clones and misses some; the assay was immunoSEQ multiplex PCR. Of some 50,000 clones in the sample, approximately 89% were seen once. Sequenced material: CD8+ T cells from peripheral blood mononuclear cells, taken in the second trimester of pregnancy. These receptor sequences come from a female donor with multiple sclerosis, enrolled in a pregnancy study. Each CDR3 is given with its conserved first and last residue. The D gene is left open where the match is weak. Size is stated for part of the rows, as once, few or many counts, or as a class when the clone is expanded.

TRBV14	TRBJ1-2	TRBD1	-	CASSHGSGGANYGYTF	TGTGCCAGCAGCCATGGGTCAGGGGGAGCTAACTATGGCTACACCTTC
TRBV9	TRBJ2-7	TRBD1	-	CASSGRQGPLSEQYF	TGTGCCAGCAGCGGAAGACAGGGCCCCCTGAGCGAGCAGTACTTC
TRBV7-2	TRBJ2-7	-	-	CASSLGWSSYEQYF	TGTGCCAGCAGCTTAGGGTGGAGCTCCTACGAGCAGTACTTC
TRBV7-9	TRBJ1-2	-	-	CASSHSSYGYTF	TGTGCCAGCAGCCATAGCAGCTATGGCTACACCTTC
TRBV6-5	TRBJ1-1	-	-	CASSYEDSLGTEAFF	TGTGCCAGCAGTTACGAAGACAGCCTAGGCACTGAAGCTTTCTTT
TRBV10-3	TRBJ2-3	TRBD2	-	CAIRPGLAGGRDGTDTQYF	TGTGCCATCAGACCGGGACTAGCGGGGGGAAGGGACGGCACAGATACGCAGTATTTT
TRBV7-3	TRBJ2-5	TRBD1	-	CASSSRQGETQYF	TGTGCCAGCAGCTCTAGACAGGGAGAGACCCAGTACTTC
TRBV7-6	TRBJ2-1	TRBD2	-	CASSLRGGATYNEQFF	TGTGCCAGCAGCCTACGGGGGGGGGCGACATACAATGAGCAGTTCTTC
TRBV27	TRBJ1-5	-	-	CASSLLEPRGNQPQHF	TGTGCCAGCAGTTTATTGGAGCCGCGTGGGAATCAGCCCCAGCATTTT
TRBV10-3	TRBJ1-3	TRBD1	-	CAIRDRGVGSGNTIYF	TGTGCCATCAGGGACAGGGGCGTAGGATCTGGAAACACCATATATTTT
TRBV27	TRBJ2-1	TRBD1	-	CASSQGVEQFF	TGTGCCAGCAGTCAGGGGGTTGAGCAGTTCTTC
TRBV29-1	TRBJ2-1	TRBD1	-	CSGLGQDGYNEQFF	TGCAGCGGACTGGGACAGGACGGTTACAATGAGCAGTTCTTC
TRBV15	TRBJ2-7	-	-	CATSRDRGAGEQYF	TGTGCCACCAGCAGAGATCGGGGAGCGGGTGAGCAGTACTTC
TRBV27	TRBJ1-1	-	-	CASTGAGGTEAFF	TGTGCCAGCACCGGGGCGGGGGGCACTGAAGCTTTCTTT
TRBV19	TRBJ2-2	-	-	CASSAGPGTGELFF	TGTGCCAGTAGTGCCGGACCGGGGACCGGGGAGCTGTTTTTT
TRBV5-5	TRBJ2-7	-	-	CASSLGGNYEQYF	TGTGCCAGCAGCTTGGGCGGGAACTACGAGCAGTACTTC
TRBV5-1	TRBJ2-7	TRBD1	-	CASSSVGTGGSYEQYF	TGCGCCAGCAGCTCGGTAGGGACAGGCGGCTCCTACGAGCAGTACTTC
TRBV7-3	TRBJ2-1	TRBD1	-	CASSPTGGEDHNEQFF	TGTGCCAGCAGCCCAACAGGGGGCGAGGACCACAATGAGCAGTTCTTC
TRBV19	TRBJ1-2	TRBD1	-	CASSPGQGIYGYTF	TGTGCCAGTAGTCCGGGACAGGGTATCTATGGCTACACCTTC
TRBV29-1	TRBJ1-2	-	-	CSALDSKDSNYGYTF	TGCAGCGCATTAGACAGCAAAGATTCTAACTATGGCTACACCTTC
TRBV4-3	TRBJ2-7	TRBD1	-	CASSQYIPGQGTYEQYF	TGCGCCAGCAGCCAATATATACCGGGACAGGGGACCTACGAGCAGTACTTC
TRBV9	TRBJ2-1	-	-	CASSAAGFEQFF	TGTGCCAGCAGCGCAGCAGGGTTTGAGCAGTTCTTC
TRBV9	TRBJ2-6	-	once	CASSGGRWESGANVLTF	TGTGCCAGCAGCGGTGGGAGGTGGGAGTCTGGGGCCAACGTCCTGACTTTC
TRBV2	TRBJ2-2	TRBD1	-	CARGDRGGTGELFF	TGTGCCAGAGGCGACAGGGGTGGCACCGGGGAGCTGTTTTTT
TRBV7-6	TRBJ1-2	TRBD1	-	CASSRGIQGVGYTF	TGTGCCAGCAGCAGGGGAATACAGGGGGTTGGCTACACCTTC
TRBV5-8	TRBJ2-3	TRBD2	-	CASSLRTSVPTDTQYF	TGTGCCAGCAGCTTGAGGACTAGCGTTCCCACAGATACGCAGTATTTT
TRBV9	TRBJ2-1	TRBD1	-	CASGVGTGNNEQFF	TGTGCCAGCGGGGTGGGGACAGGGAACAATGAGCAGTTCTTC
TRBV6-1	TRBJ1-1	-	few	CASSEGNIMNTEAFF	TGTGCCAGCAGTGAAGGTAACATCATGAACACTGAAGCTTTCTTT
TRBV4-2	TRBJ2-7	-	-	CASSQDSGNYEQYF	TGTGCCAGCAGCCAAGATTCCGGGAACTACGAGCAGTACTTC
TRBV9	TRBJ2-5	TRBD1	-	CASSAREGGIYF	TGTGCCAGCAGCGCAAGAGAAGGGGGCATTTACTTC
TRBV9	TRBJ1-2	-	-	CASSVGDNNYGYTF	TGTGCCAGCAGCGTAGGGGACAATAACTATGGCTACACCTTC
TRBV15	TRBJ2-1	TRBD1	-	CATRGQVTYNEQFF	TGTGCCACCAGAGGACAGGTCACCTACAATGAGCAGTTCTTC
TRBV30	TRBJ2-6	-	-	CAWSPTGANVLTF	TGTGCCTGGAGTCCCACTGGGGCCAACGTCCTGACTTTC
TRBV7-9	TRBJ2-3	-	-	CASSPVISTDTQYF	TGTGCCAGCAGCCCCGTTATAAGCACAGATACGCAGTATTTT
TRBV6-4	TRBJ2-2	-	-	CASSDSGQGGTGELFF	TGTGCCAGCAGTGACTCGGGCCAGGGGGGTACCGGGGAGCTGTTTTTT
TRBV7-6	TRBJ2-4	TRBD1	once	CASSLDLPPPGGVWDIQYF	TGTGCCAGCAGCTTAGATCTCCCCCCCCCAGGGGGCGTGTGGGACATTCAGTACTTC
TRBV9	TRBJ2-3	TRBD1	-	CASSARDRPTDTQYF	TGTGCCAGCAGCGCCCGGGACAGGCCCACAGATACGCAGTATTTT
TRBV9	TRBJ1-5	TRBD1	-	CASSPGTGGQPQHF	TGTGCCAGCAGCCCAGGGACAGGGGGTCAGCCCCAGCATTTT